This TCR beta chain is from a study of Ad26.COV2.S vaccination and SARS-CoV-2 variants. V was clipped by 1 base and J by 7 bases, with 23 bases between them. Germline CDR1 SGHRS, CDR2 YFSETQ. The CDR3 is 17 amino acids. TCRdb keeps only in-frame clones here, not all; method: immunoSEQ multiplex PCR. The sample carries approximately 280,000 clones, more than 75% recorded once. Sample treatment: approximately 18 received Ad26.COV2.S at low or high dose, single or two shots; five or six received placebo; per-sample allocation not given. All samples were drawn on day 63, counting from the first vaccine or placebo injection. An Ad26 vector expressing Wuhan-strain SARS-CoV-2 spike constituted the vaccine.

The genes are TRBV5-1 and TRBJ1-2, with D unresolved. The sample was peripheral blood, taken in a trial of Ad26.COV2.S vaccine versus placebo. The TCR originated in a person between 18 and 65 years old who received the Ad26.COV2.S COVID-19 vaccine or a placebo. For the CDR3, the DNA is TGCGCCAGCAGCTTGACGCCAGCGGTCCCCAGTGGTGGTGGCTACACCTTC. This sequence encodes CASSLTPAVPSGGGYTF.